This is a list of T cell receptor beta chains from one sample in a study of CD8 T cells in ankylosing spondylitis. TCRdb passed the 5' RACE reads through MiXCR, listing each CDR3 protein once. Of some 120,000 distinct CDR3 sequences listed, roughly 6.6% were seen once; the top ten hold 12%. The sequencing input was blood, either unsorted or a sorted T cell fraction (not recorded which). These TCRs come from a male donor with ankylosing spondylitis or in good health (not recorded which). CDR3s leave out the opening cysteine and the closing phenylalanine or tryptophan. The D gene is left open where the match is weak.

cdr3_aa v_call d_call
ASSPGQGALGYT TRBV6-1 TRBD1
ASSLTTDMTGCNQPQH TRBV7-6 TRBD1
ASSPTGTGGSGELF TRBV11-3 TRBD1
SVVTGAYEQY TRBV29-1 TRBD1
ASSTTGVDTQY TRBV7-3 TRBD1
ASSLPSGSSQY TRBV7-2 TRBD2
ASSQNQAAF TRBV4-1 -
SASVWGAGSDTQY TRBV20-1 -
ASSPGTGASLNTEAF TRBV5-1 TRBD1
AWRMTGRTEAF TRBV30 TRBD1
ASSPRGPGGPVTDTQY TRBV12-3/TRBV12-4 -
ASSFLAANTGELF TRBV7-2 -
ASSLGPGLGTDTQY TRBV5-1 TRBD2
ASRDRVGSNQPQH TRBV10-2 TRBD1
ASSLEDRKETQY TRBV5-1 -
ASTRGGTVSYEQY TRBV25-1 -